The 29 T cell receptor beta chains in this list originate from one sample, sequenced in a study of OX40 agonist ivuxolimab in advanced cancers. Sequencing was performed with immunoSEQ multiplex PCR; in TCRdb, only in-frame clones are kept and a portion is missing. The sample records roughly 53,000 clones, 75% to 90% being singletons. Sequencing was performed on CD4+ or CD8+ T cells sorted from blood, taken in a trial of the OX40 agonist ivuxolimab. These receptors came from an adult with an advanced solid tumor such as melanoma, head and neck, liver or kidney cancer.

V usage is TRBV29-1 and J usage is TRBJ1-2, with TRBD1 as a possible D gene (5 bases). Trimming took 5 bases from V and 7 from J, leaving 17 bases between them. The CDR3 covers 13 residues. Germline loops: CDR1 SQVTM, CDR2 ANQGSEA. CDR3 sequence: CSVSGGGIFGYTF. CDR3 nucleotides: TGCAGCGTTTCTGGGGGAGGTATTTTTGGCTACACCTTC.

This chain links TRBV6-6 with TRBJ2-5; possibly TRBD2 for D (6 bases). The germline gives CDR1 MNHNY, CDR2 SVGAGI (reference sequence). This CDR3 is built from 14 residues. V gave up 6 bases and J gave up 5 bases, with 16 bases separating them. The CDR3 is CASRTGRGRETQYF. The CDR3 DNA sequence: TGTGCCAGCAGAACCGGGAGAGGCCGGGAGACCCAGTACTTC.

The gene calls are TRBV7-2 and TRBJ2-7; 16 bases line up with TRBD2. V was pared by 0 bases and J by 6 bases, with 8 bases of the junction left unmatched. The CDR3 has 18 residues. CDR1 is SGHTA, CDR2 FQGNSA, per germline. The CDR3 region is CASSLALGTSGREGEQYF. CDR3 coding DNA: TGTGCCAGCAGCTTAGCGCTTGGGACTAGCGGGAGGGAGGGCGAGCAGTACTTC.

In its sample, this clone was seen once. V gene TRBV28 combines with J gene TRBJ2-1; 8 bases agree with TRBD2. V lost 4 bases to trimming and J lost 0 bases; unmatched junction nucleotides: 5. There are 16 residues in the CDR3. The germline V gene encodes CDR1 MDHEN and CDR2 SYDVKM. For the CDR3, the DNA is TGTGCCAGCAGTTCGACTAGCGCGAGCTCCTACAATGAGCAGTTCTTC. Translation: CASSSTSASSYNEQFF.

This clone was detected only once. V usage is TRBV5-4 and J usage is TRBJ2-7, with TRBD1 identical over 8 bases. The trim removed 3 bases at V and 6 bases at J, leaving 11 bases unmatched. The germline gives CDR1 SGHNT, CDR2 YYREEE (reference sequence). This CDR3 region has 15 residues. Here the CDR3 DNA reads TGTGCCAGCAGCTCCAGGGGGCGGAGTCCCCCCGAGCAGTACTTC. Its protein is CASSSRGRSPPEQYF.

CDR3 sequence (DNA): TGTGCCAGCAAAAATTATCGGGCGAACTCCTACAATGAGCAGTTCTTC. It specifies CASKNYRANSYNEQFF. J is TRBJ2-1 and V is TRBV19; D gene unclear. V gave up 9 bases and J gave up 0 bases, with 18 bases separating them. The CDR3 contains 16 residues. Looked up from germline, CDR1 is LNHDA and CDR2 is SQIVND (reference sequence).

The CDR3 region has the DNA TGTGCCACCAGCAGAGGGGGGACAGGGAACCAAGAGACCCAGTACTTC. This sequence encodes CATSRGGTGNQETQYF. This rearrangement joins TRBV15 to TRBJ2-5, with 9 bases lining up with TRBD1. The V segment lost 1 base and the J segment 0 bases; nucleotides outside the gene matches: 3. The germline V gene encodes CDR1 LNHNV and CDR2 YYDKDF (reference sequence). The CDR3 extends over 16 amino acids.

The genes are TRBV27 and TRBJ1-2; 9 nucleotides line up with TRBD1. Germline CDR1 and CDR2: MNHEY and SMNVEV (reference sequence). J lost 5 bases, V lost 5 bases, and 3 bases had no gene match. The CDR3 contains 13 residues. The CDR3 DNA sequence: TGTGCCAGCAGTCCGGGACAGGGATATGGCTACACCTTC. This translates into CASSPGQGYGYTF.

The chain employs TRBV25-1 and TRBJ2-6; no firm D call. This CDR3 contains 17 residues. CDR1 and CDR2 (germline): MGHDK, SYGVNS. V gave up 1 base and J gave up 4 bases, with 14 bases separating them. This CDR3 is CASSEFGGALGANVLTF. The CDR3 region has the DNA TGTGCCAGCAGTGAATTCGGCGGAGCTCTAGGGGCCAACGTCCTGACTTTC.

This chain uses TRBV6-5 with TRBJ1-3; no reliable D call. V was pared by 6 bases and J by 0 bases, with 12 bases between. The CDR3 length is 15 residues. Germline V lookup: CDR1 MNHEY, CDR2 SVGAGI. CDR3 protein: CASRAESNSGNTIYF. The CDR3, as DNA: TGTGCCAGCAGAGCGGAGAGTAACTCTGGAAACACCATATATTTT.

V is TRBV27 and J is TRBJ2-1, with 15 bases fitting TRBD2. Germline V lookup: CDR1 MNHEY, CDR2 SMNVEV (reference sequence). CDR3 length: 16 amino acids. J gave up 7 bases and V 2 bases, and 3 bases lay outside the gene matches. This chain's CDR3 is CASSLGTSGRSNEQFF. Written as DNA, the CDR3 is TGTGCCAGCAGTTTAGGGACTAGCGGGAGGTCAAATGAGCAGTTCTTC.

The chain couples TRBV5-4 to TRBJ2-3, with D possibly matching TRBD1 (5 bases). The V end was cut by 7 bases, the J end by 0 bases, with 12 bases between. The CDR3 contains 14 residues. The germline V gene has CDR1 SGHNT and CDR2 YYREEE (reference sequence). The CDR3 coding sequence is TGTGCCAGCGGCAGAGACAGTAGCACAGATACGCAGTATTTT. This codes for CASGRDSSTDTQYF.

The rearrangement links TRBV28 to TRBJ1-2; TRBD1 matches at 11 bases. Trimming at V came to 4 bases and at J to 7 bases, leaving 8 bases not matched to a gene. The V gene's germline CDR1 is MDHEN and CDR2 SYDVKM. CDR3 length: 15 residues. CDR3 sequence reads: CASSSAGTGGGGYTF. CDR3 DNA sequence: TGTGCCAGCAGTTCGGCCGGGACAGGGGGAGGTGGCTACACCTTC.

This clone was seen only once. The rearrangement joins TRBV27 to TRBJ2-5; D gene uncertain. Trimming took 5 bases from V and 5 from J, leaving 12 bases between them. Per the germline V gene, CDR1 is MNHEY and CDR2 is SMNVEV (reference sequence). The CDR3 runs 13 residues. Here the CDR3 reads CASSPEFRETQYF. The CDR3 bases are TGTGCCAGCAGTCCAGAGTTCCGGGAGACCCAGTACTTC.

CDR3 in DNA: TGCGCCAGCAGCTTGCCCGCCGGAGGGGGGAGCTCCTACAATGAGCAGTTCTTC. The encoded protein is CASSLPAGGGSSYNEQFF. J is TRBJ2-1 and V is TRBV5-1; D assignment may be TRBD1 or TRBD2 (6 bases each). This CDR3 is built from 18 residues. Trimming cost V 1 base and J 0 bases, with 17 bases left between them. Per germline, CDR1 SGHRS and CDR2 YFSETQ. Filled out from reference TRBV5-1 and TRBJ2-1, the complete variable domain reads KAGVTQTPRYLIKTRGQQVTLSCSPISGHRSVSWYQQTPGQGLQFLFEYFSETQRNKGNFPGRFSGRQFSNSRSEMNVSTLELGDSALYLCASSLPAGGGSSYNEQFFGPGTRLTVL.

J is TRBJ2-5 and V is TRBV11-2, with D hard to call. Germline CDR1 is SGHAT and CDR2 is FQNNGV. V dropped 4 bases and J dropped 5 bases, with 11 bases sitting between them. The CDR3 length is 13 residues. The CDR3 bases are TGTGCCAGCAGCTGGGCTAGGATGGAGACCCAGTACTTC. It yields the protein CASSWARMETQYF.

V and J are TRBV28 and TRBJ2-7; no reliable D call. Trimming removed 5 bases from V and 2 bases from J, with 16 bases in between. CDR3 length equals 15 residues. Germline V gene data show CDR1 as MDHEN and CDR2 as SYDVKM. For the CDR3, the DNA is TGTGCCAGCAGTCCCGCCGGAATACTTACCTACGAGCAGTACTTC. This sequence encodes CASSPAGILTYEQYF. Supplemented by reference TRBV28 and TRBJ2-7, the full variable domain reads DVKVTQSSRYLVKRTGEKVFLECVQDMDHENMFWYRQDPGLGLRLIYFSYDVKMKEKGDIPEGYSVSREKKERFSLILESASTNQTSMYLCASSPAGILTYEQYFGPGTRLTVT.

The chain is built from TRBV18 and TRBJ2-3, with TRBD2 identical over 13 bases. V lost 6 bases, J lost 6 bases, and 9 bases stayed unmatched. The CDR3 covers 16 residues. Germline V gene data show CDR1 as KGHSH and CDR2 as LQKENI. The CDR3 DNA is TGTGCCAGCTCTCAAGGACTAGCGGGAGAGTTGGATACGCAGTATTTT. Translating it yields CASSQGLAGELDTQYF.

The chain couples TRBV10-3 to TRBJ2-3; 10 bases map to TRBD2. The ends lost 6 bases at V and 0 bases at J; junction bases unmatched: 9. Germline V gene data show CDR1 as ENHRY and CDR2 as SYGVKD. The CDR3 is made up of 17 amino acids. The CDR3 DNA follows: TGTGCCATCAGAACTAGCGGGATGCCTACTAGCACAGATACGCAGTATTTT. Protein sequence: CAIRTSGMPTSTDTQYF.

This chain links TRBV4-1 with TRBJ2-7; 10 bases align to TRBD2. The CDR3 totals 18 residues. Germline CDR1 and CDR2: MGHRA and YSYEKL. V lost 2 bases to trimming and J lost 3 bases; unmatched junction nucleotides: 13. CDR3 DNA sequence: TGCGCCAGCAGCCAAACACCGAGCGGGAGGGCCCCCAACTACGAGCAGTACTTC. Translating it yields CASSQTPSGRAPNYEQYF.

The chain links TRBV19 to TRBJ2-1, with TRBD2 matching over 13 bases. Germline V lookup: CDR1 LNHDA, CDR2 SQIVND (reference sequence). This CDR3 contains 16 residues. J was trimmed by 10 bases and V by 3 bases; bases with no gene match: 9. CDR3 region: CASSIPTSGRAMEQFF. In DNA, the CDR3 is TGTGCCAGTAGTATCCCCACTAGCGGGAGGGCTATGGAGCAGTTCTTC.

The chain couples TRBV30 to TRBJ1-4; D is unresolved. This CDR3 is 12 amino acids long. Germline values: CDR1 GTSNPN, CDR2 SVGIG (reference sequence). Trimming shortened V by 8 bases and J by 4 bases, and 11 bases separated the two germline ends. Here the CDR3 DNA reads TGTGCCCTACACGGGCGTAATGAAAAACTGTTTTTT. It translates to CALHGRNEKLFF. The full variable domain, in which reference TRBV30 and TRBJ1-4 provide the parts outside the CDR3, is SQTIHQWPATLVQPVGSPLSLECTVEGTSNPNLYWYRQAAGRGLQLLFYSVGIGQISSEVPQNLSASRPQDRQFILSSKKLLLSDSGFYLCALHGRNEKLFFGSGTQLSVL.

This chain joins TRBV28 and TRBJ1-5; no reliable D call. The CDR3 runs 13 residues. CDR1 and CDR2 (germline): MDHEN, SYDVKM. V lost 3 bases and J 9 bases, leaving 12 bases between the germline ends. CDR3 coding DNA: TGTGCCAGCAGTTTCTACCAAAAGCGGCCCCAGCATTTT. Protein: CASSFYQKRPQHF.

V is TRBV18 and J is TRBJ2-5; D is unclear. In germline, CDR1 is KGHSH, CDR2 LQKENI. The CDR3 is 13 residues long. V dropped 8 bases and J dropped 2 bases, with 12 bases sitting between them. The CDR3 reads CASRLIIQETQYF. CDR3 sequence (DNA): TGTGCCAGCCGCTTGATAATACAAGAGACCCAGTACTTC.

The chain has TRBV7-8 and TRBJ1-1; no definite D call. The CDR3 has 13 amino acids. CDR1 is SGHVS and CDR2 is FQNEAQ in the germline V gene. V was cut by 1 base and J by 1 base, with 4 bases left in between. The chain's CDR3 is CASSLVGNTEAFF. The CDR3 nucleotides read TGTGCCAGCAGCTTAGTCGGGAACACTGAAGCTTTCTTT.

The table lists this clone with a count of one. This chain uses TRBV6-1 with TRBJ2-3; no definite D call. CDR1 is MNHNS and CDR2 is SASEGT in the germline V gene. CDR3 length: 11 amino acids. V lost 5 bases and J 4 bases, leaving 4 bases between the germline ends. DNA of the CDR3: TGTGCCAGCAGTCAGTCAGATACGCAGTATTTT. Translation gives CASSQSDTQYF.

V gene TRBV7-3 combines with J gene TRBJ1-1; maybe TRBD1 (5 bases). The CDR3 spans 15 residues. Germline loops: CDR1 SGHTA, CDR2 FQGTGA. Trimming pared 5 bases from V and 0 bases from J, leaving 13 bases between. Written as DNA, the CDR3 is TGTGCCAGCAGCCTTGACAGCTCTATGAACACTGAAGCTTTCTTT. It encodes CASSLDSSMNTEAFF.

V gene TRBV28 combines with J gene TRBJ2-1, with 11 bases that match TRBD2. CDR3 length: 16 amino acids. CDR1 is MDHEN and CDR2 is SYDVKM in the germline V gene. V lost 3 bases to trimming and J lost 6 bases; unmatched junction nucleotides: 7. The CDR3 DNA sequence: TGTGCCAGCAGTTTCCCTACTAGCGGGAGAGGCAATGAGCAGTTCTTC. It translates to CASSFPTSGRGNEQFF.

The chain is built from TRBV18 and TRBJ1-2; the D is unclear. The CDR3 consists of 13 residues. Germline V gene data show CDR1 as KGHSH and CDR2 as LQKENI. V was clipped by 5 bases and J by 8 bases, with 15 bases between them. The CDR3 sequence is CASSKERVRGYTF. The CDR3 DNA sequence: TGTGCCAGCTCAAAAGAGAGGGTGCGGGGCTACACCTTC.